This T cell receptor (beta chain) came from a study of CD8 T cells in ankylosing spondylitis. This clonotype occurred many times. Its antigen remains unidentified. It was by quantitative 5'-RACE with molecular barcodes that TCR beta libraries were made. TCRdb itself ran the 5' RACE reads through MiXCR, one entry per CDR3 protein. The sample yields under 150,000 distinct CDR3 sequences, approximately 10% seen once. General study findings and limits: Some of these motif variants have turned up before, in reports on reactive arthritis synovial fluid and blood. What appeared characteristic of ankylosing spondylitis blood was a TCR beta motif of eight or nine highly homologous variants. The clones that were linked to disease were reported to be significantly enriched in matched synovial fluid samples from ankylosing spondylitis patients.

This CDR3 is 14 amino acids long. Germline CDR1 and CDR2: SGHTA and FQGNSA. V lost 2 bases, J lost 6 bases, and 8 bases lay in between. The chain is built from TRBV7-2 and TRBJ1-6, with D maybe TRBD1 (6 bases). The sequenced sample consisted of blood, either unsorted or a sorted T cell fraction (not recorded which). The TCR comes from a male donor with ankylosing spondylitis or in good health (not recorded which). CDR3 sequence reads: CASSLRDTNSPLHF. The DNA of the CDR3 is TGTGCCAGCAGCTTACGGGACACTAATTCACCCCTCCACTTT.